The rows below give T cell receptor beta chains drawn from one sample of a study of T-cell reconstitution after alpha-beta-depleted transplantation in children. MiXCR, run by TCRdb on the PCR reads, gives a single entry per CDR3 protein. Of 780,000 or so distinct CDR3 sequences in the sample, 15% to 20% were seen once. Source: PBMCs, mostly from graft donor cells, taken 360 days after TCRalphabeta/CD19-depleted stem cell transplant. These receptors all stem from a male patient between 5 and 17 years old who had a stem cell transplant for acute lymphoblastic leukemia, so the T cells may come from the graft donor. Each CDR3 is given with its conserved first and last residue.

V	J	CDR3
TRBV6-1	TRBJ2-1	CASSGPGQKYNEQFF
TRBV2	TRBJ2-1	CASSEYTYNEQFF
TRBV3-1	TRBJ2-4	CASSQGLTRIKNIQYF
TRBV18	TRBJ2-3	CASSPATGSSRSDTQYF
TRBV7-8	TRBJ2-7	CASLADNSYEQYF
TRBV20-1	TRBJ2-7	CSAVVGSTYEQYF
TRBV20-1	TRBJ1-5	CSAGTFSNQPQHF
TRBV20-1	TRBJ2-3	CSASPAGTAEDTQYF
TRBV24-1	TRBJ1-5	CATSDRDRARWSNQPQHF
TRBV12-3/TRBV12-4	TRBJ1-2	CASSSGTPLYGYTF
TRBV10-2	TRBJ2-2	CASSGLINTGELFF
TRBV4-1	TRBJ2-7	CASSQGGLPQGSPYEQYF
TRBV5-5	TRBJ2-1	CASSLSSHEQFF
TRBV5-5	TRBJ2-2	CASSLRQVERTGELFF
TRBV10-2	TRBJ2-1	CASIPLGGSWNEQFF
TRBV5-5	TRBJ2-7	CASSLARVDYEQYF
TRBV11-2	TRBJ2-5	CASSFGRQMQETQYF
TRBV25-1	TRBJ2-3	CASSEGVTDSTQYF
TRBV11-1	TRBJ2-2	CASSPHPARDRGTGELFF
TRBV25-1	TRBJ1-5	CASSEGGSKPQHF
TRBV12-3/TRBV12-4	TRBJ1-2	CASKGQGDYGYTF
TRBV5-1	TRBJ2-7	CASSLGEWSYEQYF
TRBV2	TRBJ2-2	CASSRTSPKGGELFF
TRBV3-1	TRBJ2-5	CASSPSTFRGLAERETQYF
TRBV5-1	TRBJ2-2	CASTPRFGDAGELFF
TRBV2	TRBJ2-7	CASSDRLDIYEQYF
TRBV9	TRBJ2-7	CASSPWDFSYEQYF
TRBV10-3	TRBJ2-3	CAISEGAAFSTDTQYF
TRBV30	TRBJ2-6	CALDVGANVLTF
TRBV20-1	TRBJ1-5	CSAGARTGGHQPQHF
TRBV12-3/TRBV12-4	TRBJ2-7	CASSFEGSYEQYF
TRBV20-1	TRBJ2-1	CSANRAGEQFF
TRBV7-2	TRBJ2-1	CASSLLLTSLAYNEQFF
TRBV7-9	TRBJ1-5	CASSLAGFGNQPQHF
TRBV4-1	TRBJ1-2	CASSQGAGGRGYTF
TRBV10-3	TRBJ2-7	CAIFPGQGYEQYF
TRBV27	TRBJ2-1	CASSPLAGPYNEQFF
TRBV18	TRBJ2-5	CASSPLRSLAGERETQYF
TRBV30	TRBJ2-5	CAWSLSETQYF